What follows are 2 T cell receptor beta chains derived from one specimen sequenced in a study of regulatory T cells in long-lasting Graves disease. With iRepertoire HTBI primers and Arm-PCR of CDR3 regions, TCR beta libraries were built. One entry per CDR3 protein results from TCRdb running MiXCR on the multiplex PCR reads. The sample shows roughly 400,000 distinct CDR3 sequences, more than 20% of them seen only once. Time point indicated: persistent/refractory GD, antithyroid drugs over 5 years with positive TRAb. With RNA extracted from PBMCs as input, the TCR library was made. Material: peripheral blood mononuclear cells (PBMCs), obtained when the disease was refractory, from a patient treated with antithyroid drugs. Source of these receptors: a female donor with Graves disease.

V and J are TRBV4-1 and TRBJ1-4; weak D call: TRBD1 (5 bases). This CDR3 is 17 amino acids long. V was pared by 2 bases and J by 8 bases, with 21 bases between. From germline, CDR1 is MGHRA and CDR2 YSYEKL. This CDR3 reads CASSQIKPGRHTEKLFF. CDR3 bases: TGCGCCAGCAGCCAAATTAAACCGGGACGGCACACCGAAAAACTGTTTTTT.

As for this clonotype: This could be a read error, since a much larger clone is one nucleotide away. This chain connects TRBV20-1 to TRBJ1-2, with TRBD1 identical over 12 bases. Germline values: CDR1 DFQATT, CDR2 SNEGSKA (reference sequence). J lost 4 bases, V lost 6 bases, and 3 bases had no gene match. This CDR3 contains 13 residues. Here the CDR3 reads CSAGGQGAYGYTF. The CDR3 nucleotides are TGCAGTGCCGGGGGACAGGGGGCCTATGGCTACACCTTC.